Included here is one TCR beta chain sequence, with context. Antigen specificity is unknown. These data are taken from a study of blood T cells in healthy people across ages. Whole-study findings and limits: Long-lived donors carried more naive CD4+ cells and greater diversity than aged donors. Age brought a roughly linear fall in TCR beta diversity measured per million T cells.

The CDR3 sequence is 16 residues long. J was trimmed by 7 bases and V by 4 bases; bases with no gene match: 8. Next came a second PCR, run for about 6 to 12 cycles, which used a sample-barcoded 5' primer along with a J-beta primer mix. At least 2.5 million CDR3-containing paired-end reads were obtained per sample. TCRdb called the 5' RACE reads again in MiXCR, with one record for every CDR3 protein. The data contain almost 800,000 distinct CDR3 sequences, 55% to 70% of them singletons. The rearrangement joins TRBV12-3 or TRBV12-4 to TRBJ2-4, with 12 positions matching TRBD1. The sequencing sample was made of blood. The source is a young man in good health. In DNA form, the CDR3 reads TGTGCCAGCAGTTCTGGCGGCGGGACAGGGGGCAACATTCAGTACTTC. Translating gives CASSSGGGTGGNIQYF.